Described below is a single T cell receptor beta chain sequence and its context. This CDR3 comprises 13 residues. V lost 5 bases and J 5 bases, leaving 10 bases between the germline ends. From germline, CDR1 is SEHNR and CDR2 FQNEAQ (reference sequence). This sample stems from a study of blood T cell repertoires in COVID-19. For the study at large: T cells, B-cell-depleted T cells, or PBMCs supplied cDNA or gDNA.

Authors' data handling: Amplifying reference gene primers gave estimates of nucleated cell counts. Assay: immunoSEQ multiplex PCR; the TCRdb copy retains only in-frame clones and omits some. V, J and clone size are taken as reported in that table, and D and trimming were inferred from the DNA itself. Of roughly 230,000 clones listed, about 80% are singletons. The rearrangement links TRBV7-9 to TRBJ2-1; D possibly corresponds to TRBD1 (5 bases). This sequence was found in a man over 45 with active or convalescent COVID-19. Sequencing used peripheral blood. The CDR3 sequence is CASSRQGNNEQFF. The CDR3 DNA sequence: TGTGCCAGCAGCCGCCAGGGAAACAATGAGCAGTTCTTC.